This TCR beta chain is from a study of blood T cell repertoires in COVID-19 (dated by TCRdb to the early 2020s). General notes on the study: Samples covering the acute and convalescent phases of COVID-19 were provided by collaborators in the United States, Italy and Spain. The material from the prospective study consisted of cDNA or gDNA derived from T cells, B-cell-depleted T cells, or PBMCs. Deeply sampled blood TCRbeta repertoires from subjects exposed to, actively infected with, or recovered from COVID-19 were included in the dataset. The repertoires were released in a freely available public database intended as a resource for research on the immune response to SARS-CoV-2. Samples were obtained from the ongoing ImmuneRACE study (first 160 participants) and from 1,254 subjects provided by 6 global collaborators. Nearly every sample came with metadata listing a de-identified subject ID, COVID-19 status, age in years and sex. HLA class I and class II types, where available, came from metadata supplied by the sample provider rather than from assay-based typing.

On the study overall, not on this receptor specifically: The quantity of clinical and demographic metadata differed by source and by participant and was supplied without curation.

Per the germline V gene, SGHDN is the CDR1 and FVKESK is the CDR2. The CDR3 spans 18 residues, from the cysteine through the phenylalanine. The kept DNA is CDR3 alone, 54 bases in frame from the first base. From V the trimming removes 2 bases and from J it removes 5 bases, while the gene matches leave 15 bases of the junction unaccounted for. The table lists this clone with a count of one. The specificity of this receptor is unknown. Base-call qualities are not available, and no considerably larger clone is one nucleotide away. TCRbeta CDR3 regions were amplified from genomic DNA using the immunoSEQ Assay, a bias-controlled multiplex PCR. As for how the authors treated the data: Within the assay, amplification of reference gene primers was used to estimate how many nucleated cells each sample contained. To quantify the absolute abundance of each unique TCRbeta CDR3 rearrangement, sequence reads were collapsed and filtered. Productive Simpson clonality was computed per sample as the square root of Simpson's diversity index over productive rearrangements. Entries here come from immuneACCESS through TCRdb and include only in-frame sequences with V and J called. Some clones fail to appear in such tables; in the studies checked, an unresolved V gene covers under half of the shortfall, and the cause of the remainder is unknown. From that table come the V and J calls and clone size; the DNA was used to work out D and trimming. For this sample the table gives about 220,000 clones, of which 82% were detected only once. The ten top clones hold about 5.6% of the sample.

One collaborating source in Seattle enrolled patients during active infection and followed them longitudinally through the course of disease. The collaborating institutions used their own protocols to collect whole blood in K2EDTA tubes. Collaborator samples were shipped for TCRbeta analysis as frozen whole blood, isolated PBMCs, or DNA extracted from either sample type. This clonotype was sampled from a woman in her 70s with COVID-19, enrolled during active disease. Sequenced material: peripheral blood. The chain employs TRBV14 and TRBJ2-4; TRBD2 agrees with 7 junctional bases. Read as DNA, the sequence is TGTGCCAGCAGCCAATGGTCCGGACTAGTCGGAAGTCAAAACATTCAGTACTTC. This is translated as CASSQWSGLVGSQNIQYF.